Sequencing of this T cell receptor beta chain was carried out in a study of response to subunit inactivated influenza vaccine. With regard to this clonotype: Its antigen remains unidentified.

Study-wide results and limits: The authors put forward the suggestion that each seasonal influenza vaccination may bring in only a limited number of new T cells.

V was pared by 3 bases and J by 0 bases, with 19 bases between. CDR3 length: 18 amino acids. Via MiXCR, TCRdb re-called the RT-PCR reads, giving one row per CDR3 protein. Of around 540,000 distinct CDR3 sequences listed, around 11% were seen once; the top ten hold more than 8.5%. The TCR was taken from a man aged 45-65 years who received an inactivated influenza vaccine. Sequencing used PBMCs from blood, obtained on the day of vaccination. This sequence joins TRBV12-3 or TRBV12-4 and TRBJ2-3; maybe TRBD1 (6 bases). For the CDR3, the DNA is TGTGCCAGCAGTTTGTCAGGGGACATCGGCTTTAGCACAGATACGCAGTATTTT. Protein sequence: CASSLSGDIGFSTDTQYF.